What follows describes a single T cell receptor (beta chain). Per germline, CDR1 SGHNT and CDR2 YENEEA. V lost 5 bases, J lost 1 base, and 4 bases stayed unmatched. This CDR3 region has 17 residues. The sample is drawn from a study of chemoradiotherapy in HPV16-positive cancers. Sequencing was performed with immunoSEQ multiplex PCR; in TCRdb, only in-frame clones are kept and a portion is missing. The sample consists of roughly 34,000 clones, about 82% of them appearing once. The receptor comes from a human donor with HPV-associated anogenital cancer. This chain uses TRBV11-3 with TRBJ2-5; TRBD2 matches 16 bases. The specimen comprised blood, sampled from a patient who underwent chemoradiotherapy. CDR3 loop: CASSQGTSGGAQETQYF. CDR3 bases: TGTGCCAGCAGCCAAGGGACTAGCGGGGGGGCCCAAGAGACCCAGTACTTC.